A selection of T cell receptor beta chains follows, all from one sample in a study of response to subunit inactivated influenza vaccine. TCRdb re-called the RT-PCR reads through MiXCR, storing one row per CDR3 protein. The data show roughly 160,000 distinct CDR3 sequences, about 10% seen once. The source material was CD8+ T cells sorted from PBMCs, sampled less than 30 months after vaccination. These receptor sequences come from a man between 45 and 75 years old who received an inactivated influenza vaccine. Each CDR3 is given with its conserved first and last residue. The D gene is left open where the match is weak. Size is stated for part of the rows, as once, few or many counts, or as a class when the clone is expanded.

V	J	D	size	CDR3	DNA
TRBV28	TRBJ2-1	NA	NA	CASGGEQFF	TGTGCCAGCGGGGGTGAGCAGTTCTTC
TRBV6-5	TRBJ2-7	TRBD2	NA	CASSYPGGSSYEQYF	TGTGCCAGCAGTTACCCGGGGGGGAGCTCCTACGAGCAGTACTTC
TRBV20-1	TRBJ2-1	TRBD2	few	CSATGTSGGTGNEQFF	TGCAGTGCTACCGGGACTAGCGGCGGGACCGGGAATGAGCAGTTCTTC
TRBV29-1	TRBJ2-5	TRBD2	NA	CSVEYRTSGGPQETQYF	TGCAGCGTTGAATATCGGACTAGCGGGGGGCCCCAAGAGACCCAGTACTTC
TRBV6-1	TRBJ2-7	NA	NA	CASNPNTEIYEQYF	TGTGCCAGCAACCCAAACACGGAGATCTACGAGCAGTACTTC
TRBV28	TRBJ1-1	NA	many	CASSTQGNFRAHTEAFF	TGTGCCAGCAGCACCCAGGGGAATTTCCGGGCCCACACTGAAGCTTTCTTT
TRBV5-6	TRBJ2-7	TRBD1	few	CASSLGVFEGAVYEQYF	TGTGCCAGCAGCTTGGGGGTGTTCGAGGGGGCGGTTTACGAGCAGTACTTC
TRBV24-1	TRBJ2-1	NA	many	CATGQRDNEQFF	TGTGCCACAGGACAGCGAGACAATGAGCAGTTCTTC
TRBV28	TRBJ1-5	NA	NA	CASSLGHLGVQPRHF	TGTGCCAGCAGCCTGGGACATTTAGGCGTCCAGCCCCGGCATTTT
TRBV12-3/TRBV12-4	TRBJ2-7	NA	few	CASSAPSREQYF	TGTGCCAGCAGTGCCCCGTCACGGGAGCAGTACTTC
TRBV6-5	TRBJ2-1	NA	few	CASISGSYNEQFF	TGTGCCAGCATTAGTGGCTCCTACAATGAGCAGTTCTTC
TRBV7-9	TRBJ2-1	TRBD1	NA	CASSTSVQGNEQFF	TGTGCCAGCAGCACCTCCGTACAGGGGAATGAGCAGTTCTTC
TRBV7-8	TRBJ2-5	NA	many	CASSSTDKNQETQYF	TGTGCCAGCAGCTCGACGGACAAAAACCAAGAGACCCAGTACTTC
TRBV20-1	TRBJ1-1	NA	NA	CSASGEIEGTEAFF	TGCAGTGCTAGTGGGGAGATAGAAGGCACTGAAGCTTTCTTT
TRBV5-1	TRBJ2-2	TRBD2	few	CASSLDGTSGANTGELFF	TGCGCCAGCAGCTTGGATGGAACTAGCGGCGCGAACACCGGGGAGCTGTTTTTT
TRBV10-3	TRBJ2-7	NA	few	CASHDSSYEQYF	TGTGCCAGCCACGATAGCTCCTACGAGCAGTACTTC
TRBV4-2	TRBJ2-3	NA	few	CASSQVGGASDTQYF	TGTGCCAGCAGCCAAGTAGGGGGGGCCTCAGATACGCAGTATTTT
TRBV6-1	TRBJ2-1	NA	few	CASTLTSSSYNEQFF	TGTGCCAGCACCTTAACGAGCAGCTCCTACAATGAGCAGTTCTTC
TRBV4-1	TRBJ1-2	TRBD1	few	CASSHGDSNYGYTF	TGCGCCAGCAGCCACGGGGACAGCAACTATGGCTACACCTTC
TRBV29-1	TRBJ2-3	TRBD2	NA	CSVKGSGSGDTQYF	TGCAGCGTTAAGGGTAGCGGGAGTGGCGATACGCAGTATTTT
TRBV12-3/TRBV12-4	TRBJ1-2	TRBD1	NA	CASSLYSGTGGRYTF	TGTGCCAGCAGTCTATATTCCGGGACAGGGGGCCGCTACACCTTC
TRBV29-1	TRBJ2-1	TRBD2	many	CSVDPAGVSNEQFF	TGCAGCGTTGATCCAGCGGGAGTTTCCAATGAGCAGTTCTTC
TRBV27	TRBJ2-7	NA	few	CASSLYGGSDSYEQYF	TGTGCCAGCAGTTTATATGGGGGCTCCGATTCCTACGAGCAGTACTTC
TRBV6-5	TRBJ2-7	NA	NA	CASSYYPGVYEQYF	TGTGCCAGCAGTTACTATCCAGGGGTCTACGAGCAGTACTTC
TRBV7-2	TRBJ2-3	TRBD1	few	CASSLALAGQGRNTQYF	TGTGCCAGCAGCTTAGCACTGGCGGGACAGGGGAGGAATACGCAGTATTTT
TRBV12-3/TRBV12-4	TRBJ2-7	NA	many	CASSRREQGSYEQYF	TGTGCCAGCAGCCGACGAGAACAGGGCTCCTACGAGCAGTACTTC
TRBV7-2	TRBJ2-1	NA	few	CASSFLAAGLNNEQFF	TGTGCCAGCAGCTTTTTAGCGGCAGGACTCAACAATGAGCAGTTCTTC
TRBV28	TRBJ1-5	NA	many	CASSLFGNSNQPQHF	TGTGCCAGCAGTTTGTTCGGGAATAGCAATCAGCCCCAGCATTTT
TRBV20-1	TRBJ2-1	NA	NA	CSARDRDRTYNEQFF	TGCAGTGCTAGAGATCGAGATCGGACCTACAATGAGCAGTTCTTC
TRBV29-1	TRBJ1-5	NA	few	CSVEDPGLPNQPQHF	TGCAGCGTTGAAGACCCGGGACTACCCAATCAGCCCCAGCATTTT
TRBV6-2/TRBV6-3	TRBJ2-5	NA	many	CASSYSAEETQYF	TGTGCCAGCAGTTACTCGGCGGAAGAGACCCAGTACTTC
TRBV29-1	TRBJ2-3	TRBD1	NA	CSVERTGDTLDTQYF	TGCAGCGTTGAACGAACAGGGGATACCCTCGATACGCAGTATTTT
TRBV12-3/TRBV12-4	TRBJ2-3	NA	few	CASSPWSVGDTQYF	TGTGCCAGCAGTCCCTGGTCCGTAGGAGATACGCAGTATTTT
TRBV25-1	TRBJ1-1	TRBD1	few	CASSEWGQSNTEAFF	TGTGCCAGCAGTGAATGGGGACAGTCGAACACTGAAGCTTTCTTT
TRBV12-3/TRBV12-4	TRBJ2-1	TRBD2	NA	CASSEAGVNEQFF	TGTGCCAGCAGTGAGGCGGGGGTCAATGAGCAGTTCTTC
TRBV10-3	TRBJ1-5	NA	large	CAIKTGSNQPQHF	TGTGCCATCAAGACAGGTAGCAATCAGCCCCAGCATTTT
TRBV9	TRBJ2-1	NA	many	CASSLLENEQFF	TGTGCCAGCAGTCTACTTGAGAATGAGCAGTTCTTC
TRBV20-1	TRBJ2-1	TRBD2	NA	CSARFMTSGDYNEQFF	TGCAGTGCTCGATTTATGACTAGCGGGGACTACAATGAGCAGTTCTTC
TRBV5-6	TRBJ2-5	TRBD2	many	CASSLDASGSKETQYF	TGTGCCAGCAGCTTGGATGCTAGCGGTAGTAAAGAGACCCAGTACTTC
TRBV7-6	TRBJ1-1	TRBD1	few	CASSLTGDEAFF	TGTGCCAGCAGCTTAACAGGGGACGAAGCTTTCTTT
TRBV7-2	TRBJ2-5	TRBD2	NA	CASRVTERGAETQYF	TGTGCCAGCAGGGTAACCGAGCGGGGGGCAGAGACCCAGTACTTC
TRBV20-1	TRBJ2-1	TRBD2	many	CSARDLRTSVNEQFF	TGCAGTGCTAGAGATCTTAGGACTAGCGTCAATGAGCAGTTCTTC
TRBV20-1	TRBJ2-7	TRBD2	many	CSARPGLDYEQYF	TGCAGTGCTAGACCGGGACTAGACTACGAGCAGTACTTC
TRBV7-6	TRBJ1-2	NA	NA	CASSVDTGIYGYTF	TGTGCCAGCAGCGTAGACACGGGCATCTATGGCTACACCTTC
TRBV20-1	TRBJ2-1	TRBD1	few	CSARGGQLSYNEQFF	TGCAGTGCTAGAGGGGGACAGCTTTCCTACAATGAGCAGTTCTTC
TRBV20-1	TRBJ2-7	TRBD2	few	CSASLIGGGPEQYF	TGCAGTGCTAGTCTAATCGGGGGAGGGCCTGAGCAGTACTTC
TRBV7-9	TRBJ2-1	NA	few	CASPSRGSSYNEQFF	TGTGCCAGCCCTTCGCGGGGTAGCTCCTACAATGAGCAGTTCTTC